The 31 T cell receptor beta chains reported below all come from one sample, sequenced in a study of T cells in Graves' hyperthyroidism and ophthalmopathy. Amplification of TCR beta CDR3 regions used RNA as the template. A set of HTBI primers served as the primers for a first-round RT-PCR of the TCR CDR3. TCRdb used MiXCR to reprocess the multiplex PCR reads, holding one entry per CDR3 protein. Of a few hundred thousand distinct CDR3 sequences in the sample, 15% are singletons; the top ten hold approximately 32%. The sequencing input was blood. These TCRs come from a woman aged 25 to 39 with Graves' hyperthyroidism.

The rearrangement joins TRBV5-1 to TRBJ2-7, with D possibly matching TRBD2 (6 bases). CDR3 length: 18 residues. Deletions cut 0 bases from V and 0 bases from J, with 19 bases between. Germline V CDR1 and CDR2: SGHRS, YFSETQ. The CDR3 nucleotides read TGCGCCAGCAGCTTGGCCTTAGGATCCGGGAGCAGCTCCTACGAGCAGTACTTC. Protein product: CASSLALGSGSSSYEQYF.

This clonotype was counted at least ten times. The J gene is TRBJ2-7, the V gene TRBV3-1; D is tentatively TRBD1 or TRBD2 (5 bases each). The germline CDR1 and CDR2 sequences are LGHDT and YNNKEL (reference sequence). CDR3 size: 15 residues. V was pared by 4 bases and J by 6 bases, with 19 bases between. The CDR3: CASSPLRGPSSEQYF. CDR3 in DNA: TGTGCCAGCAGCCCCCTAAGGGGACCTTCAAGCGAGCAGTACTTC.

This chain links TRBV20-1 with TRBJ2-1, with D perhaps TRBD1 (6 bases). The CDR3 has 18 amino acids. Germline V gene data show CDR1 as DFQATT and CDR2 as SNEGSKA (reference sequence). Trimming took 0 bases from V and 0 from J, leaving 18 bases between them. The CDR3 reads CSARDLLSTGSSYNEQFF. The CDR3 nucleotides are TGCAGTGCTAGAGACCTACTCTCGACAGGAAGCTCCTACAATGAGCAGTTCTTC.

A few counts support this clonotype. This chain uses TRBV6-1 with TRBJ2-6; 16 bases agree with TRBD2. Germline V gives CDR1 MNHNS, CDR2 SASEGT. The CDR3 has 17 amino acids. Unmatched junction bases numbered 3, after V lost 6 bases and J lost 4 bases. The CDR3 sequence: CASRGLAGGSGANVLTF. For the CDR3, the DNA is TGTGCCAGCAGGGGACTAGCGGGAGGGTCCGGGGCCAACGTCCTGACTTTC.

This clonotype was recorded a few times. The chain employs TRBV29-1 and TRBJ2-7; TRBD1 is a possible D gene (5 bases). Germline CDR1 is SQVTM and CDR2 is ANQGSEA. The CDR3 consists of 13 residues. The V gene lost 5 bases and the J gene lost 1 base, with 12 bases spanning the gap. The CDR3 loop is CSVTGPESYEQYF. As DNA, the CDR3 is TGCAGCGTTACAGGACCGGAGTCCTACGAGCAGTACTTC.

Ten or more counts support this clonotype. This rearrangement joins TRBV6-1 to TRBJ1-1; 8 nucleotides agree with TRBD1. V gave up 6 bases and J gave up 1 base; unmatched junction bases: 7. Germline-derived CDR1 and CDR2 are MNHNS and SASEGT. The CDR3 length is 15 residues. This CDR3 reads CASRSGGRRNTEAFF. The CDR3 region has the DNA TGTGCCAGCAGATCAGGGGGCCGAAGGAACACTGAAGCTTTCTTT.

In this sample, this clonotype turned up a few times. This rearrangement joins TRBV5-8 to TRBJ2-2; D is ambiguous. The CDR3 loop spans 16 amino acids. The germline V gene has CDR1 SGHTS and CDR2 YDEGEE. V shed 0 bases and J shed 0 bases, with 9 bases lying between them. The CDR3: CASSLVGSSNTGELFF. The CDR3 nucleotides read TGTGCCAGCAGCTTGGTGGGCAGTTCGAACACCGGGGAGCTGTTTTTT.

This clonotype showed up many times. In nucleotides, the CDR3 is TGCAGTGCTAGGAAGACAGGGATCTACGAGCAGTACTTC. Translating it yields CSARKTGIYEQYF. The chain links TRBV20-1 to TRBJ2-7; 7 bases are a match to TRBD1. CDR1 and CDR2 (germline): DFQATT, SNEGSKA (reference sequence). V lost 3 bases to trimming and J lost 3 bases; unmatched junction nucleotides: 5. There are 13 residues in the CDR3.

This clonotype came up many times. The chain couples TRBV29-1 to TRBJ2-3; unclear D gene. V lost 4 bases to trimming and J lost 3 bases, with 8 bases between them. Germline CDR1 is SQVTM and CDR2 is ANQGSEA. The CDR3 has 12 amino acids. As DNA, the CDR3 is TGCAGCGTTGGGCCAAAAACAGATACGCAGTATTTT. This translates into CSVGPKTDTQYF.

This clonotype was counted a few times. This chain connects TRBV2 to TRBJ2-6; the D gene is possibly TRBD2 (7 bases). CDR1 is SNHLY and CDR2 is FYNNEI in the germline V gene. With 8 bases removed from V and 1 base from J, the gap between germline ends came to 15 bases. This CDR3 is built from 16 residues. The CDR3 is CASVLEGGSGANVLTF. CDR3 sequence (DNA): TGTGCCAGCGTATTAGAGGGGGGGTCTGGGGCCAACGTCCTGACTTTC.

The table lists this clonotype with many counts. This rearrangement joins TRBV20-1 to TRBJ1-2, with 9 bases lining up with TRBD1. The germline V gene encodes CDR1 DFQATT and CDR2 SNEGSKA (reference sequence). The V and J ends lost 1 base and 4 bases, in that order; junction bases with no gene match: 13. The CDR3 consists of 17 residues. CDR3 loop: CSARVVTGGRMGYGYTF. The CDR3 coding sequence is TGCAGTGCTAGAGTCGTAACAGGGGGCAGGATGGGCTATGGCTACACCTTC.

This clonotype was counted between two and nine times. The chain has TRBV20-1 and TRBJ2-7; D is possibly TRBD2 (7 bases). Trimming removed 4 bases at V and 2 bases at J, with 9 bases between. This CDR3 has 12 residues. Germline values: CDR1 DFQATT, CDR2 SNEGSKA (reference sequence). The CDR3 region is CSAKGGAYEQYF. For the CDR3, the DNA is TGCAGTGCTAAGGGGGGGGCCTACGAGCAGTACTTC.

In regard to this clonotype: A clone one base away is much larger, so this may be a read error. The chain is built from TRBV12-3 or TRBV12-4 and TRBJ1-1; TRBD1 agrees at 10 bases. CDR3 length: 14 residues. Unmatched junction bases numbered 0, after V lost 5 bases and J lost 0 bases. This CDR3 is CASSGQGVNTEAFF. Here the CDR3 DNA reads TGTGCCAGCAGTGGACAGGGGGTGAACACTGAAGCTTTCTTT.

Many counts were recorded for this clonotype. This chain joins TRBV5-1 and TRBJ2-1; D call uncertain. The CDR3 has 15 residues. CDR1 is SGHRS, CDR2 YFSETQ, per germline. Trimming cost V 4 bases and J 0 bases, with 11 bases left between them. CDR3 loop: CASSPRAYSYNEQFF. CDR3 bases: TGCGCCAGCAGCCCCCGGGCGTACTCCTACAATGAGCAGTTCTTC. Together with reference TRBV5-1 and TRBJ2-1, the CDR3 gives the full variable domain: KAGVTQTPRYLIKTRGQQVTLSCSPISGHRSVSWYQQTPGQGLQFLFEYFSETQRNKGNFPGRFSGRQFSNSRSEMNVSTLELGDSALYLCASSPRAYSYNEQFFGPGTRLTVL.

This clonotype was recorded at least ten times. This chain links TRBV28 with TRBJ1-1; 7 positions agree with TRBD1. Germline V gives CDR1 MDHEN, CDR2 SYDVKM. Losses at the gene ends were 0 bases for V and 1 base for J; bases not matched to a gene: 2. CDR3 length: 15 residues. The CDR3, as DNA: TGTGCCAGCAGTTTATGGGGACAGTCGAACACTGAAGCTTTCTTT. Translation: CASSLWGQSNTEAFF.

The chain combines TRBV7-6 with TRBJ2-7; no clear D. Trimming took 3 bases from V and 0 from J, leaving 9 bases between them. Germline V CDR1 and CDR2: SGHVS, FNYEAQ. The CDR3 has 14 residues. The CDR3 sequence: CASSLLSGSYEQYF. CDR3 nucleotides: TGTGCCAGCAGCTTGCTTTCAGGCTCCTACGAGCAGTACTTC.

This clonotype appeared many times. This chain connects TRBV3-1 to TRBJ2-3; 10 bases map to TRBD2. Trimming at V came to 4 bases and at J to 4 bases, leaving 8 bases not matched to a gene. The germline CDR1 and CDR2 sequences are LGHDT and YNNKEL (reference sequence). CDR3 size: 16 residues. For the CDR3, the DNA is TGTGCCAGCAGCCCCAGGGGACTAGCGTTCTCAGATACGCAGTATTTT. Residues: CASSPRGLAFSDTQYF.

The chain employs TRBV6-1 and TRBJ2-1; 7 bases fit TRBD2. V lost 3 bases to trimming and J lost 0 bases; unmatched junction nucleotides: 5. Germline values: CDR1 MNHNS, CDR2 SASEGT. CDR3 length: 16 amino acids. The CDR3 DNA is TGTGCCAGCAGTGATTGGGGCGGGAGCTCCTACAATGAGCAGTTCTTC. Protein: CASSDWGGSSYNEQFF.

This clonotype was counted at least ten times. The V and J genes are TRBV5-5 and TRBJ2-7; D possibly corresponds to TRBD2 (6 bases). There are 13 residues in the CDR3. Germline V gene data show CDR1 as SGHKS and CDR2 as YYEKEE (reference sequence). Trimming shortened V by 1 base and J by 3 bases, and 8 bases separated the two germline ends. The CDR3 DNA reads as TGTGCCAGCAGCTTGTGGGACTTCTACGAGCAGTACTTC. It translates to CASSLWDFYEQYF.

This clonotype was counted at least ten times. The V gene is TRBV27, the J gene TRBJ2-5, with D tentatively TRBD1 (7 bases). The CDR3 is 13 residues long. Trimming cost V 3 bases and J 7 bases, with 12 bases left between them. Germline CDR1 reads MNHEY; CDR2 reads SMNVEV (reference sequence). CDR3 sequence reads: CASSFRGERTQYF. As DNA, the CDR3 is TGTGCCAGCAGTTTCAGGGGGGAAAGGACCCAGTACTTC.

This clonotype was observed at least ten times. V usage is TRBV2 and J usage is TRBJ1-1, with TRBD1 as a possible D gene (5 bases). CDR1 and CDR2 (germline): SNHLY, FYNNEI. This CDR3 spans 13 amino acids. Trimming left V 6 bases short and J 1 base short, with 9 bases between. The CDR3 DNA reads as TGTGCCAGCAGCCAAGGGGAGAACACTGAAGCTTTCTTT. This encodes CASSQGENTEAFF. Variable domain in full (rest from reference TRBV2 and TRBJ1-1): EPEVTQTPSHQVTQMGQEVILRCVPISNHLYFYWYRQILGQKVEFLVSFYNNEISEKSEIFDDQFSVERPDGSNFTLKIRSTKLEDSAMYFCASSQGENTEAFFGQGTRLTVV.

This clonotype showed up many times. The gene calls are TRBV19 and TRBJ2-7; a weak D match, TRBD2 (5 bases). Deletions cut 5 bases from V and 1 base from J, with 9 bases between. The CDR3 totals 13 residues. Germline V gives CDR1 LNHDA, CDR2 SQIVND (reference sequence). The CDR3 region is CASSGRESYEQYF. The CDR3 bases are TGTGCCAGTAGTGGTCGGGAATCCTACGAGCAGTACTTC.

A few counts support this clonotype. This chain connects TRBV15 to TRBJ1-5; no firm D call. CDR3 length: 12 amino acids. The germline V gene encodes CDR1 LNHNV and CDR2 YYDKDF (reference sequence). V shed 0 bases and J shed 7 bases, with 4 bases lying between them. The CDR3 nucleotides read TGTGCCACCAGCAGAGATCAGCAGCCCCAGCATTTT. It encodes CATSRDQQPQHF.

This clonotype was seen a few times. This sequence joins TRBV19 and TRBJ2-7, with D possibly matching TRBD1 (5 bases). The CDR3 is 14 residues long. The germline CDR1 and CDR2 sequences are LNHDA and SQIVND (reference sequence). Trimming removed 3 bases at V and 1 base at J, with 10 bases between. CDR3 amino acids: CASSMGRQSYEQYF. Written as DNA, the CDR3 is TGTGCCAGTAGTATGGGCAGACAGTCCTACGAGCAGTACTTC.

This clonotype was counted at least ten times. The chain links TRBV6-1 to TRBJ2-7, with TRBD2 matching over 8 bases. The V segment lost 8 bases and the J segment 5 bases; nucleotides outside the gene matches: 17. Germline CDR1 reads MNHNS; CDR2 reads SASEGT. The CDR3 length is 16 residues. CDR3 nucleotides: TGTGCCAGCCTTGTTGAGGCGGGCGGCGGGAGGAACGAGCAGTACTTC. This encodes CASLVEAGGGRNEQYF.

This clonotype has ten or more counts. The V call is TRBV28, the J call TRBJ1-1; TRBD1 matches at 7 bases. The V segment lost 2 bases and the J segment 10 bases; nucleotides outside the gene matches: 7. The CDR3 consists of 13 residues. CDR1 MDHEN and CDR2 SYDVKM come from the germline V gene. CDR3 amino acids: CASSLPTGVRAFF. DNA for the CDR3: TGTGCCAGCAGTTTACCAACAGGGGTTAGAGCTTTCTTT.

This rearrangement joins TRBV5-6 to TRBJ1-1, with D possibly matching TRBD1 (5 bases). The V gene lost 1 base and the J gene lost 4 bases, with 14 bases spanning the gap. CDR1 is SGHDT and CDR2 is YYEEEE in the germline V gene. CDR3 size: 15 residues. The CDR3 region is CASSLFGLGTTEAFF. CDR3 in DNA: TGTGCCAGCAGCTTGTTTGGCCTAGGGACCACTGAAGCTTTCTTT.

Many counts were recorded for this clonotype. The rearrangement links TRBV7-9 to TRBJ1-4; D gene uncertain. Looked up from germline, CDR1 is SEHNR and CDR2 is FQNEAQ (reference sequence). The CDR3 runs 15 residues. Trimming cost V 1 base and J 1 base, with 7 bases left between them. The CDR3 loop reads CASSLVTGTNEKLFF. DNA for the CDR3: TGTGCCAGCAGCTTAGTTACGGGAACTAATGAAAAACTGTTTTTT.

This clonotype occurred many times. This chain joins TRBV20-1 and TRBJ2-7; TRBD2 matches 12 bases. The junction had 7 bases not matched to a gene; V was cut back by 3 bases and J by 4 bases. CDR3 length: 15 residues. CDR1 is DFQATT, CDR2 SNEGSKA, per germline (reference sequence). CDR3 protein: CSARPLAGGLYEQYF. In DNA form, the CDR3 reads TGCAGTGCTAGGCCACTAGCGGGAGGCCTTTACGAGCAGTACTTC.

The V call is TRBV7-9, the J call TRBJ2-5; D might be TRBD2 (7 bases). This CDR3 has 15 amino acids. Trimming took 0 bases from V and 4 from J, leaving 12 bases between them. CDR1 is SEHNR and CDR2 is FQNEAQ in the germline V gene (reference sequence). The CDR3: CASSLAYGGRETQYF. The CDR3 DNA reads TGTGCCAGCAGCTTAGCATACGGGGGGCGAGAGACCCAGTACTTC.

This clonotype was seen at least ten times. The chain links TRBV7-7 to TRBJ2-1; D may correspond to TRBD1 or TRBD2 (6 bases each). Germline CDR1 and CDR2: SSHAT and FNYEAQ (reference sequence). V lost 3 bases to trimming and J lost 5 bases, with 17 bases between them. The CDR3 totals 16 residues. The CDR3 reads CASSLLGGLQDNEQFF. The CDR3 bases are TGTGCCAGCAGCTTGTTGGGGGGCCTACAGGACAATGAGCAGTTCTTC.